This paragraph reports one T cell receptor (beta chain). The record originates from a study of blood T cell repertoires in COVID-19. Study-wide background: Acute-phase and convalescent COVID-19 samples originated in the United States, Italy and Spain. Sources were T cells, B-cell-depleted T cells, or PBMCs; the material itself was cDNA or gDNA.

How the authors handled the data: Estimation of nucleated cell counts relied on the amplification of reference gene primers. Profiling relied on immunoSEQ multiplex PCR, and the TCRdb table lists in-frame clones only, not all of them. The DNA gave D and trimming, while V, J and clone size come from that table. The sample shows about 50,000 clones, 75% to 85% of them seen only once. The sequenced material came from peripheral blood. The receptor was derived from a man aged 35 to 55 with acute or convalescent COVID-19.

This CDR3 reads CASSLGQAQETQYF. The DNA for the CDR3 is TGCGCCAGCAGCTTAGGACAGGCCCAAGAGACCCAGTACTTC. The chain uses TRBV5-1 and TRBJ2-5; TRBD1 agrees at 7 bases. Germline lookup yields CDR1 SGHRS and CDR2 YFSETQ. CDR3 length: 14 residues. With 2 bases clipped from V and 1 base from J, the junction kept 2 bases outside the gene matches.